This T cell receptor beta chain was sequenced for a study of PD-L1 blockade in urothelial cancer. Study in general: Most patients, twenty-five of 29, were males with bladder-origin cancer. The researchers analyzed blood 3 weeks (second dose) and 6 weeks after treatment start. Median T cell yield per blood sample was about 140,000 cells. Study-wide results and caveats: Better survival was forecast by a pretreatment blood TCR clonality below the median.

A remark on this clone: The antigen remains unidentified.

Trimming took 2 bases from V and 2 from J; bases not matched to a gene: 4. Germline V gene sequence: CDR1 SGHRS, CDR2 YFSETQ. This CDR3 region has 14 residues. Time point here: peripheral blood 6 weeks after treatment start. The method was immunoSEQ multiplex PCR; TCRdb's version includes in-frame clones alone and lacks a portion of them. Among 35,000 to 50,000 clones, under 90% were seen once, and the ten largest hold roughly 16%. The chain employs TRBV5-1 and TRBJ2-7; 7 nucleotides match TRBD1. This specimen was PBMCs, taken around atezolizumab (anti-PD-L1) treatment. This TCR came from a man between 60 and 75 years old with urothelial cancer. The CDR3 reads CASSFAGTAYEQYF. The CDR3 DNA is TGCGCCAGCAGCTTCGCCGGGACAGCCTACGAGCAGTACTTC.